The present entry profiles one T cell receptor (beta chain) with its context. What it binds is not known. Germline is not matched at one junction end, which may reflect a read error. This sample stems from a study of Graves' ophthalmopathy and Graves' hyperthyroidism. The study's findings and limits: In separating ophthalmopathy from stable hyperthyroidism, a 13-signature model achieved 85% to 90% sensitivity and 75% to 84% specificity.

TCR beta CDR3 amplification used RNA transcripts. HTBI primers served in a first-round RT-PCR, which a second-round multiplex PCR followed. Using its own MiXCR run on the multiplex PCR reads, TCRdb lists one record per CDR3 protein. Among over a million distinct CDR3 sequences, about 40% were seen once, and the ten largest hold 11%. This CDR3 comprises 15 residues. CDR1 and CDR2 from the germline V gene are SEHNR and FQNEAQ (reference sequence). A diagnosis was made from clinical symptoms together with serum thyroxine, TRAb, thyroid ultrasound and orbital computed tomography. This TCR came from an adult man with Graves' hyperthyroidism. The rearrangement links TRBV7-9 to TRBJ1-1; possibly TRBD1 for D (6 bases). Material for sequencing was peripheral blood or thyroid tissue (not recorded which). The CDR3 protein is CVSSQDRNLNTEAFF. DNA for the CDR3: TGTGTCAGCAGCCAAGACAGGAATCTGAACACTGAAGCTTTCTTT.